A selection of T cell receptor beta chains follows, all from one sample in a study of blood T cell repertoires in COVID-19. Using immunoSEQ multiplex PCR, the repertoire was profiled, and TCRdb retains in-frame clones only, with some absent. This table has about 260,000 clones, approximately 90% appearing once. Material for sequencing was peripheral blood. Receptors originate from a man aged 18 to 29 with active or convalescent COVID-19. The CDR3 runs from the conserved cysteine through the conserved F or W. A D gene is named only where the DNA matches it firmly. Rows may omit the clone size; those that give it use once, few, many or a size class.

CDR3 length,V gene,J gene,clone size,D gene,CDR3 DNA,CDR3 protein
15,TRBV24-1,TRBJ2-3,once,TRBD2,TGTGCCACCAGTGGGGGACTAGCTGGCACAGATACGCAGTATTTT,CATSGGLAGTDTQYF
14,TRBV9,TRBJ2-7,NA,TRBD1,TGTGCCAGCAGCGGCGCAGGGGGATCCTACGAGCAGTACTTC,CASSGAGGSYEQYF
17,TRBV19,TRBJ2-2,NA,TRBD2,TGTGCCAGTAGTTATTTAGCGGGGGGGCCTCTTCACGGGGAGCTGTTTTTT,CASSYLAGGPLHGELFF
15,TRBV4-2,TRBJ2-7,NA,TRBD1,TGTGCCAGCAGCCACCCCGGGACAGGTAACTACGAGCAGTACTTC,CASSHPGTGNYEQYF
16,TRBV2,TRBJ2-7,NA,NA,TGTGCCAGCAACGAACCCGAAAACGGGATCTCCTACGAGCAGTACTTC,CASNEPENGISYEQYF
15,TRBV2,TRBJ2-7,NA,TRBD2,TGTGCCACCCATCGAGGTAGCGGGGACTCCTACGAGCAGTACTTC,CATHRGSGDSYEQYF
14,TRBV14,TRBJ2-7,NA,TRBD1,TGTGCCAGCAGCAGAGGGGGCAGCAGCTACGAGCAGTACTTC,CASSRGGSSYEQYF
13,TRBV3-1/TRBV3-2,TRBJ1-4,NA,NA,TGTGCCAGCAGCCAGGGGGCCGGTGAAAAACTGTTTTTT,CASSQGAGEKLFF
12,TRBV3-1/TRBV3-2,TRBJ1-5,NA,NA,TGTGCCAGCAGCCAAGGGGAGACGCCCCAGCATTTT,CASSQGETPQHF
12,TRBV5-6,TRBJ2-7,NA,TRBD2,TGTGCCAGCAGCTGGGCGGGGGACGAGCAGTACTTC,CASSWAGDEQYF
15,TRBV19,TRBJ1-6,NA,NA,TGTGCCAGTAGTCAACGGACACCCTATAATTCACCCCTCCACTTT,CASSQRTPYNSPLHF
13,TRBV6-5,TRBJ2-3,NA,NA,TGTGCCAGCAGTAGAAAGGGGACAGATACGCAGTATTTT,CASSRKGTDTQYF
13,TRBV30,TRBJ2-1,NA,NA,TGTGCCTGGAGTGCGGGAGAGTACAATGAGCAGTTCTTC,CAWSAGEYNEQFF
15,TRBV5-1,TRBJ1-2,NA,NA,TGCGCCAGCAGCTTGGCGGATCCACGCGGCTATGGCTACACCTTC,CASSLADPRGYGYTF
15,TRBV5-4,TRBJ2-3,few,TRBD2,TGTGCCAGCAGCTTTTCGGGACTACTCACAGATACGCAGTATTTT,CASSFSGLLTDTQYF
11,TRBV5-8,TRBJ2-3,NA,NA,TGTGCCGCCTATTCCAAGGAGACGCAGTATTTT,CAAYSKETQYF
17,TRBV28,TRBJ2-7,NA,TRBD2,TGTGCCAGCACACCCGGGACTAGCGGGGGCCGGGTCCACGAGCAGTACTTC,CASTPGTSGGRVHEQYF
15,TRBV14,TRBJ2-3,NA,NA,TGTGCCAGCAGCCGAATCGGGACTCGGGGGGATACGCAGTATTTT,CASSRIGTRGDTQYF
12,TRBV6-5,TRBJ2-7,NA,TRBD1,TGTGCCAGCGGAGGACAGGGACGGGAGCAGTACTTC,CASGGQGREQYF
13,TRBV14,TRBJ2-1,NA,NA,TGTGCCAGCAGCCAAGAGCTTGCGGCTGAGCAGTTCTTC,CASSQELAAEQFF
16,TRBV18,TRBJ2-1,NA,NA,TGTGCCAGCTCACCACGCGCCGTGAGCTCCTACAATGAGCAGTTCTTC,CASSPRAVSSYNEQFF
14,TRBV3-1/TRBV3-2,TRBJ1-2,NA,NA,TGTGCCAGCAGCGGAGCAGCTGCTAACTATGGCTACACCTTC,CASSGAAANYGYTF
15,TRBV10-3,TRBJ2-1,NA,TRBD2,TGTGCCATCAGTGAGTCGGCGGGAGTCGTCAGTGAGCAGTTCTTC,CAISESAGVVSEQFF
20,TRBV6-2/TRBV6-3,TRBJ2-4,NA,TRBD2,TGTGCCAGCAGTTCTTTCCGTAGCGGGAGGGCTGAGTTGGCCAAAAACATTCAGTACTTC,CASSSFRSGRAELAKNIQYF
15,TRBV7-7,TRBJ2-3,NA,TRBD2,TGTGCCAGCAGCTTAATCGGGGGGGGCACAGATACGCAGTATTTT,CASSLIGGGTDTQYF
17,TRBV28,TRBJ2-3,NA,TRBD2,TGTGCCAGCAGTCGCCTCCTAATAGCGGGAGCCACAGATACGCAGTATTTT,CASSRLLIAGATDTQYF
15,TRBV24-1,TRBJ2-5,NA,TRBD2,TGTGCCACCAGTGATGGGGCGGGAGGGGGAGAGACCCAGTACTTC,CATSDGAGGGETQYF
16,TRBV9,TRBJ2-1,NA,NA,TGTGCCAGCAGCGGCCTCCGAAACCGGGTCGACAATGAGCAGTTCTTC,CASSGLRNRVDNEQFF
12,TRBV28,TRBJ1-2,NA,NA,TGTGCCAGTCGGGGATGGAACTATGGCTACACCTTC,CASRGWNYGYTF
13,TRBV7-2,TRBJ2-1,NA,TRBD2,TGTGCCAGCAGCAGGCAGCGGGAGTATGAGCAGTTCTTC,CASSRQREYEQFF
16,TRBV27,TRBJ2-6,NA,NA,TGTGCCAGCAGACTTAGCGATGGGTCTGGGGCCAACGTCCTGACTTTC,CASRLSDGSGANVLTF
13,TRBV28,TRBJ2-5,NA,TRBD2,TGTGCCAGCAGACTAGCGGGGGGGGAGACCCAGTACTTC,CASRLAGGETQYF
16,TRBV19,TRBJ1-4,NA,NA,TGTGCCAGTAGTCCAGGTGGGGCCAGGGCCGCTGAAAAACTGTTTTTT,CASSPGGARAAEKLFF
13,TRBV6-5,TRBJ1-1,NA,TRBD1,TGTGCCAGCACCGCTCGGGACAGGGAAGGAGCTTTCTTT,CASTARDREGAFF
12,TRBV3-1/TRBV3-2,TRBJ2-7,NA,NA,TGTGCCAGCAGACCTCTCTTCGGCGAGCAGTACTTC,CASRPLFGEQYF
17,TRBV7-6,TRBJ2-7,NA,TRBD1,TGTGCCAGCAGCTTAGCGCAGGGACAGGGGACCTCCCTTGAGCAGTACTTC,CASSLAQGQGTSLEQYF
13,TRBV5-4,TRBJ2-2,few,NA,TGTGCCAGCAGAGAAGGGGAGGCCGGGGAGCTGTTTTTT,CASREGEAGELFF
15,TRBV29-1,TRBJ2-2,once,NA,TGCAGCGTTACAGGGTACGGCGAGGGCACCGGGGAGCTGTTTTTT,CSVTGYGEGTGELFF
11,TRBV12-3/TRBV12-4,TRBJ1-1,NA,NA,TGTGCCAGCAGTTTTGCAGGGGATCATTTCTTT,CASSFAGDHFF